This section outlines one TCR beta chain sequence together with its context. These data originate in a study of technical replicates of blood from a handful of donors. The method was immunoSEQ multiplex PCR; TCRdb's version includes in-frame clones alone and lacks a portion of them. The sample has tens of thousands of clones; around 94% are singletons. The V gene's germline CDR1 is SNHLY and CDR2 FYNNEI. Trimming cost V 2 bases and J 7 bases; bases outside gene matches: 5. CDR3 size: 15 residues. Source material: T cells isolated from PBMCs. The rearrangement uses TRBV2 and TRBJ2-2, with TRBD1 matching 9 bases. The source of this sequence is a human donor in good health. This chain's CDR3 is CASSEFGQGRGELFF. The CDR3 coding sequence is TGTGCCAGCAGTGAATTCGGACAGGGGCGCGGGGAGCTGTTTTTT.